The clone carrying this TCR beta chain has more than one count but fewer than ten. Its target is unknown. The source of the sample is a study of T-cell reconstitution after alpha-beta-depleted transplantation in children. Study-wide results and limits: Expanded clones from the graft, numbering several hundred, reportedly supplied alpha-beta T cells about two months after transplant. Some patients' high day-60 TCRbeta diversity was attributed to recipient cells surviving conditioning.

Looked up from germline, CDR1 is MGHRA and CDR2 is YSYEKL. The CDR3 has 12 amino acids. V gave up 6 bases and J gave up 9 bases, with 11 bases separating them. A library of TCRbeta sequences, prepared with unique molecular identifiers, was generated. MiXCR was run by TCRdb on the PCR reads, yielding one entry per CDR3 protein. The repertoire consists of about 870,000 distinct CDR3 sequences, with about 16% occurring once and the leading ten covering roughly 5%. The V call is TRBV4-1, the J call TRBJ2-2; D uncertain. The material sequenced was PBMCs, mostly from graft donor cells, taken 360 days after TCRalphabeta/CD19-depleted stem cell transplant. The TCR originated in a male patient younger than 18 who had a stem cell transplant for acute lymphoblastic leukemia, so the T cells may come from the graft donor. DNA for the CDR3: TGCGCCAGCAGGGCAATAGGCCGGGAGCTGTTTTTT. This sequence encodes CASRAIGRELFF.